Given below is one T cell receptor (beta chain) in context. Its antigen is as yet unknown. The CDR3 is made up of 15 amino acids. The V and J ends lost 4 bases and 3 bases respectively, with 14 bases between them. Germline CDR1 is SGDLS and CDR2 is YYNGEE. These data belong to a study of shared clonotypes between healthy human individuals. Study-wide findings and caveats: A reduction in generation probabilities was seen for non-shared clonotypes relative to those shared by all four donors.

Repertoires were generated with immunoSEQ multiplex PCR, while TCRdb's copy carries only in-frame clones and drops some. The table includes some 2,100,000 clones, around 93% detected once. CD45RO-negative cells were positively selected for CCR7, leaving out terminally differentiated effector memory CD45RA+ cells. This chain connects TRBV9 to TRBJ1-5, with a weak D call TRBD1 (6 bases). The clonotype comes from a man aged 18 to 29 in good health. Some clones in this sample may be carry-over from other donors' samples. The sample consisted of naive CD8+ T cells from PBMCs. CDR3 sequence (DNA): TGTGCCAGCAGCCGCACGGACAGCCCCAATCAGCCCCAGCATTTT. Translation gives CASSRTDSPNQPQHF.